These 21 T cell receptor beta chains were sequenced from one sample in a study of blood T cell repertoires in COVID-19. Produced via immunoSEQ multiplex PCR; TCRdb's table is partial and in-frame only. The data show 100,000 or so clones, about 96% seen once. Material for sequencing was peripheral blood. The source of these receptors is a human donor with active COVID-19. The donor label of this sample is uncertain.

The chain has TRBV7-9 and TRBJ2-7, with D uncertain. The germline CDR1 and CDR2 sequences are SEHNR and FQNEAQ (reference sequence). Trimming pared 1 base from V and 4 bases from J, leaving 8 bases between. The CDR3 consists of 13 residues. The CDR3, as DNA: TGTGCCAGCAGCTTAGTCGGAGATTACGAGCAGTACTTC. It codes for CASSLVGDYEQYF. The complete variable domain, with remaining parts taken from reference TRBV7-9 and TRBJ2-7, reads DTGVSQNPRHKITKRGQNVTFRCDPISEHNRLYWYRQTLGQGPEFLTYFQNEAQLEKSRLLSDRFSAERPKGSFSTLEIQRTEQGDSAMYLCASSLVGDYEQYFGPGTRLTVT.

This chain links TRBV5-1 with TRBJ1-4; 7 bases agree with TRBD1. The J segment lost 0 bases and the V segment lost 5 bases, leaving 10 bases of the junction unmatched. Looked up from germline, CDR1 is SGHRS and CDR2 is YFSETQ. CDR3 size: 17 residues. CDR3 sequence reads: CASSYGTVAATNEKLFF. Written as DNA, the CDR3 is TGCGCCAGCAGTTATGGGACAGTCGCTGCAACTAATGAAAAACTGTTTTTT.

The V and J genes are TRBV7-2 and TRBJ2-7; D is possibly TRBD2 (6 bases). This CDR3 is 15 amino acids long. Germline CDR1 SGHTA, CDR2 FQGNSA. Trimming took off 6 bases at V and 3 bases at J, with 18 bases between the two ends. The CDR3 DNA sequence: TGTGCCAGCAGATTGTCTAGCGCCTCACTCTACGAGCAGTACTTC. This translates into CASRLSSASLYEQYF.

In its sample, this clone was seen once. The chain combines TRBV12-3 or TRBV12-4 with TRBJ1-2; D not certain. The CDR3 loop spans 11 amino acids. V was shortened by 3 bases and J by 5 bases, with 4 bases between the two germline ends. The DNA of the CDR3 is TGTGCCAGCAGTTTTCTATATGGCTACACCTTC. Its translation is CASSFLYGYTF.

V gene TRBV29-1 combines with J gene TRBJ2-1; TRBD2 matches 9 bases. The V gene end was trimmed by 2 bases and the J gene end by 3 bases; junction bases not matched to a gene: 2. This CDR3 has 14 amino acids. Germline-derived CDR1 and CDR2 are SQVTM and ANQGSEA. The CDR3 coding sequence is TGCAGCGTTGAATGGCGGGAGGGCTACAATGAGCAGTTCTTC. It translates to CSVEWREGYNEQFF.

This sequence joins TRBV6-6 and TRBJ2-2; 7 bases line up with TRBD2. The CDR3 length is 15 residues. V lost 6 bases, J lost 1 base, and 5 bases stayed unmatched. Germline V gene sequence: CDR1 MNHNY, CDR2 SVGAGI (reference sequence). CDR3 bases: TGTGCCAGCAGGGGGAGGGTGATGAACACCGGGGAGCTGTTTTTT. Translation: CASRGRVMNTGELFF.

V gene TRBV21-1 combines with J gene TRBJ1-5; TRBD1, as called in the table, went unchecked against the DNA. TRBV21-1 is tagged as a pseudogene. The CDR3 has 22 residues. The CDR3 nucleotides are TGTGCCAGCAGCGAAGTAAGCCCCCAAACCCGGGACAGGGAATATTGGGATCAGCCCCAGCATTTT. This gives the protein CASSEVSPQTRDREYWDQPQHF.

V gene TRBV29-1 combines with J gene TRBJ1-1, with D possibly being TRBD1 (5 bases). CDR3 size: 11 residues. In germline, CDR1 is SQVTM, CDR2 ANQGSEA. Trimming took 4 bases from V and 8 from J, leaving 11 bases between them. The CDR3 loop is CSVAGGGEAFF. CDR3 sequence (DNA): TGCAGCGTTGCGGGGGGAGGCGAAGCTTTCTTT.

CDR3 protein: CASSEERGGYSSYNEQFF. DNA for the CDR3: TGTGCCAGCAGTGAGGAGCGGGGGGGCTATAGCTCCTACAATGAGCAGTTCTTC. The chain recombines TRBV6-1 with TRBJ2-1; TRBD2 agrees at 10 bases. The CDR3 contains 18 residues. CDR1 and CDR2 (germline): MNHNS, SASEGT. The junction had 8 bases not matched to a gene; V was cut back by 3 bases and J by 0 bases.

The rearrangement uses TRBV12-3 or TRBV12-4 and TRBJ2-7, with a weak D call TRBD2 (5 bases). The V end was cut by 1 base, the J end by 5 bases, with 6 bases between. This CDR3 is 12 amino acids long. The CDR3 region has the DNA TGTGCCAGCAGTTTAGGAGGGAACGAGCAGTACTTC. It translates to CASSLGGNEQYF.

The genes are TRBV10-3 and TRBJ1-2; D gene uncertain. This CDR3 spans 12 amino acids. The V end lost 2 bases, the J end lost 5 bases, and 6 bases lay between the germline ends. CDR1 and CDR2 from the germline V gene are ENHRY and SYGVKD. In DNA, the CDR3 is TGTGCCATCAGTGAGCAGAGGTATGGCTACACCTTC. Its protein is CAISEQRYGYTF.

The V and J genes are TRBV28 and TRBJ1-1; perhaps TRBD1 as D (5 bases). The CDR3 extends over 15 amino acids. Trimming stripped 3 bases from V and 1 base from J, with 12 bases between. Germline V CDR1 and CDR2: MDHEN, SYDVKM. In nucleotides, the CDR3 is TGTGCCAGCAGTTTTTTCGGCAGGGCGAACACTGAAGCTTTCTTT. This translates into CASSFFGRANTEAFF.

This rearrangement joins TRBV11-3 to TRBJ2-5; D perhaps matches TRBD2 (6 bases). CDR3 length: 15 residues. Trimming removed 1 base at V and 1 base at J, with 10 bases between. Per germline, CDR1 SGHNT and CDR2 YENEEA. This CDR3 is CASSLGGEIQETQYF. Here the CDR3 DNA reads TGTGCCAGCAGCTTAGGCGGGGAGATCCAAGAGACCCAGTACTTC.

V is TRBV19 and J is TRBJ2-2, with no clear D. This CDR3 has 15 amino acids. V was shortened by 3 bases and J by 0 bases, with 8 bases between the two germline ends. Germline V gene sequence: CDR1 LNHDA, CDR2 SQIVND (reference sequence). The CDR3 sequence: CASSIIRPNTGELFF. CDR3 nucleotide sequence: TGTGCCAGTAGTATTATCAGGCCGAACACCGGGGAGCTGTTTTTT.

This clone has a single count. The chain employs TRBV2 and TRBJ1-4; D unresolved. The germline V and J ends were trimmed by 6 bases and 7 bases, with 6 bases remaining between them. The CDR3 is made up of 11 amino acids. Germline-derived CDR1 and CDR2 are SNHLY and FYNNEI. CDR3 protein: CASSQFEKLFF. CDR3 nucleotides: TGTGCCAGCAGCCAATTTGAAAAACTGTTTTTT.

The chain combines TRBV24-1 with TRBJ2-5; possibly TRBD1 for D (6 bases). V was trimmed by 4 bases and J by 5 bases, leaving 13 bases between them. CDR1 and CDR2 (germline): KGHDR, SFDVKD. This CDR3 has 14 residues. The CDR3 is CATSDPRGDETQYF. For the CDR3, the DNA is TGTGCCACCAGTGACCCCAGGGGCGACGAGACCCAGTACTTC.

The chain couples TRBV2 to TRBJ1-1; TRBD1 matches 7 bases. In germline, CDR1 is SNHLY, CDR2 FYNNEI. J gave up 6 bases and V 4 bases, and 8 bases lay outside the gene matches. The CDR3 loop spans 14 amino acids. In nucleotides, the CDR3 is TGTGCCAGCAGTGTTGCCAGGGGGATCGCTGAAGCTTTCTTT. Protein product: CASSVARGIAEAFF.

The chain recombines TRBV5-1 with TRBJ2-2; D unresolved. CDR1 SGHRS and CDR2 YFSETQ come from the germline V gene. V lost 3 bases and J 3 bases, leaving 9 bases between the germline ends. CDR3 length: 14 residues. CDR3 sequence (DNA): TGCGCCAGCAGCTACTACGGAGACACCGGGGAGCTGTTTTTT. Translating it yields CASSYYGDTGELFF.

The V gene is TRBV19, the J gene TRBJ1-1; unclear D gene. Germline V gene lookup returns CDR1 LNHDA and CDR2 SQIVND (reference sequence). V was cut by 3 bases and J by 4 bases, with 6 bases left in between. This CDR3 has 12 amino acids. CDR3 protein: CASSMPGTEAFF. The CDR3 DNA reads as TGTGCCAGTAGTATGCCCGGCACTGAAGCTTTCTTT.

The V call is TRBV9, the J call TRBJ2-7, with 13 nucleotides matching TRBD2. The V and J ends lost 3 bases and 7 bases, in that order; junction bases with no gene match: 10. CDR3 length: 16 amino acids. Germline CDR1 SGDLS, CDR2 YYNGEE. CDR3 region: CASSEGLAGRSREQYF. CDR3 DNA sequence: TGTGCCAGCAGCGAGGGACTAGCGGGGCGTTCGCGGGAGCAGTACTTC.

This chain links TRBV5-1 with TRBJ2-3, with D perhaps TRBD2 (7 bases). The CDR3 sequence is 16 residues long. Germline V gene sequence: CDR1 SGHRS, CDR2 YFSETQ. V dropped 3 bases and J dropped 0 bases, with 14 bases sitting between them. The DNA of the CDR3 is TGCGCCAGCAGCTGGGGGGGGCGGTCTAGCACAGATACGCAGTATTTT. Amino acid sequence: CASSWGGRSSTDTQYF. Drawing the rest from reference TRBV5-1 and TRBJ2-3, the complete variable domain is KAGVTQTPRYLIKTRGQQVTLSCSPISGHRSVSWYQQTPGQGLQFLFEYFSETQRNKGNFPGRFSGRQFSNSRSEMNVSTLELGDSALYLCASSWGGRSSTDTQYFGPGTRLTVL.